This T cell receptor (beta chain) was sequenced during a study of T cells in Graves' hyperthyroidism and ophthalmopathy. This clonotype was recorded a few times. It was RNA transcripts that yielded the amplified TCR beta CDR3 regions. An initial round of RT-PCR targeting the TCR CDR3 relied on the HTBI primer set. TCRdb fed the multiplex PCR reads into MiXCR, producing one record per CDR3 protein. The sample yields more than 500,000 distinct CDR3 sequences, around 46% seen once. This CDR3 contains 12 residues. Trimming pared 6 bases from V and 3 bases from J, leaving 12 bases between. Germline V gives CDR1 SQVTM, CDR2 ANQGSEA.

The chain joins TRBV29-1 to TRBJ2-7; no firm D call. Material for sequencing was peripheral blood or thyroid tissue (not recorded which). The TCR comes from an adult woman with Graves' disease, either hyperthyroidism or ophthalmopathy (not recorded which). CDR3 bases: TGCAGCGTCCCGGGCTTGGGCTACGAGCAGTACTTC. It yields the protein CSVPGLGYEQYF.